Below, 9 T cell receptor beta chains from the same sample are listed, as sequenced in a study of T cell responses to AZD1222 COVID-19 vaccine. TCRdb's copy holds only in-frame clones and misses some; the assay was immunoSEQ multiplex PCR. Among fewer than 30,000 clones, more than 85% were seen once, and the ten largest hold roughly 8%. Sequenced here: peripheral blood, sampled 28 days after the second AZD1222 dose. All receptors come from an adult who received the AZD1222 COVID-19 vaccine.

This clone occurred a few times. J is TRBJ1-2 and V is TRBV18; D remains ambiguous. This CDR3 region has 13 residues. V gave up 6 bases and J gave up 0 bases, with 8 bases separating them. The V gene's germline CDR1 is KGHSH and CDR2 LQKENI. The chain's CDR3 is CASSTDSNYGYTF. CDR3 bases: TGTGCCAGCTCTACAGACTCTAACTATGGCTACACCTTC.

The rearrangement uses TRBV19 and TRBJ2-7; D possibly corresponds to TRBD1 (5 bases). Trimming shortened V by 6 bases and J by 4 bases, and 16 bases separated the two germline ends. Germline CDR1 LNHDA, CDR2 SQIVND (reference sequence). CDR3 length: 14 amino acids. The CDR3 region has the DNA TGTGCCAGTAGATTAATGCAGGGATCTTACGAGCAGTACTTC. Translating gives CASRLMQGSYEQYF.

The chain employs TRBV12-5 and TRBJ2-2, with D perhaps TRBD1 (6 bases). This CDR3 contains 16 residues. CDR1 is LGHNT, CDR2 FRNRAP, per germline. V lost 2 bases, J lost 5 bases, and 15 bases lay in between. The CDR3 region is CASGLLMAGVTGELFF. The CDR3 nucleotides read TGTGCTAGTGGTTTGCTAATGGCAGGGGTTACCGGGGAGCTGTTTTTT.

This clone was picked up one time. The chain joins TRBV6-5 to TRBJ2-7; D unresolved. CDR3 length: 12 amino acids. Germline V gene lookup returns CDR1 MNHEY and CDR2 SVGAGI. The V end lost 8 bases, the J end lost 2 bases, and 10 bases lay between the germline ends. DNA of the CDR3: TGTGCCAGCCGAGGCTCCGCCTACGAGCAGTACTTC. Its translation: CASRGSAYEQYF.

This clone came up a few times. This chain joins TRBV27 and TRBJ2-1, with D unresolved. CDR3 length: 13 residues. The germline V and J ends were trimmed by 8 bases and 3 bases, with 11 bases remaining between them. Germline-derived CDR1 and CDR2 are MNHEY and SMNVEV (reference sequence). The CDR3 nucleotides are TGTGCCAGCGCCCGTAGGGTCTACAATGAGCAGTTCTTC. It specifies CASARRVYNEQFF.

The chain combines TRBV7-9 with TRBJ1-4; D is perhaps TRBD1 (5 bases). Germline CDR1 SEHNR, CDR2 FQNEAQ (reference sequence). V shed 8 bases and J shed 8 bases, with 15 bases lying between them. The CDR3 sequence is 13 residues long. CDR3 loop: CASHGTGTEKLFF. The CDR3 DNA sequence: TGTGCCAGCCATGGCACCGGGACGGAAAAACTGTTTTTT.

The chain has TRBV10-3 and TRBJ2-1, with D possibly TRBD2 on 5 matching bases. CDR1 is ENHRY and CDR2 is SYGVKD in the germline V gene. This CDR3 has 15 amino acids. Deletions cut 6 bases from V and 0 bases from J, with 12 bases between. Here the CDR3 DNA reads TGTGCCATCAGGAACAGCGGTGGCTCCTACAATGAGCAGTTCTTC. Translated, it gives CAIRNSGGSYNEQFF.

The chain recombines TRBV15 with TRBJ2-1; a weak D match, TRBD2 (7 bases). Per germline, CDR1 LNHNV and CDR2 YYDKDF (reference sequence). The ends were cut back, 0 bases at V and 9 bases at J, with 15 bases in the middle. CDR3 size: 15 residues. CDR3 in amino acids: CATSRDKGGTGEQFF. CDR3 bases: TGTGCCACCAGCAGAGATAAGGGGGGGACCGGTGAGCAGTTCTTC.

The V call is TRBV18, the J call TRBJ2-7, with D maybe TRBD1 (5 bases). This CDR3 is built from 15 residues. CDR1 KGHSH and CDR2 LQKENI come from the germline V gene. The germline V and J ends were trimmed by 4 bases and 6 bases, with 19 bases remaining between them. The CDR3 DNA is TGTGCCAGCTCACAGGGGCATCCTCGGATGAGCGAGCAGTACTTC. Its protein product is CASSQGHPRMSEQYF.